The following is a T cell receptor (beta chain) sequence with its context. Its antigen is currently unknown. The V end lost 5 bases, the J end lost 0 bases, and 11 bases lay between the germline ends. The CDR3 contains 14 residues. Germline V gene sequence: CDR1 SGHRS, CDR2 YFSETQ. The source of the sample is a study of vaccination effects on CD4 cells after COVID-19. Overall study context: Each participant was administered two doses of either the BNT162b2 or the mRNA-1273 vaccine.

Profiling relied on immunoSEQ multiplex PCR, and the TCRdb table lists in-frame clones only, not all of them. The sample holds tens of thousands of clones, roughly 76% seen once. CD4+ T cells specific for antigen were expanded with viral peptide pools by the ViraFEST assay before sequencing. A 10-day culture period preceded the isolation of CD4+ T cells. Neither prior SARS-CoV-2 infection nor positive nucleocapsid antibodies were present in the vaccine recipients. Cultivation was performed at two million PBMC per well with around 10 IU/ml IL-2 and about 10 ug/ml peptides added. At days 3 and 7, half of the medium was exchanged for IL-2 medium.

The clonotype originates from a human donor who received a COVID-19 vaccine. The sample in question was CD4+ T cells from PBMCs cultured with HCoV-NL63 spike peptides, obtained before COVID-19 vaccination. The V gene is TRBV5-1, the J gene TRBJ1-1; D unclear. The CDR3 loop is CASRGRGLNTEAFF. The CDR3 nucleotides are TGCGCCAGCAGAGGTAGAGGCCTGAACACTGAAGCTTTCTTT.